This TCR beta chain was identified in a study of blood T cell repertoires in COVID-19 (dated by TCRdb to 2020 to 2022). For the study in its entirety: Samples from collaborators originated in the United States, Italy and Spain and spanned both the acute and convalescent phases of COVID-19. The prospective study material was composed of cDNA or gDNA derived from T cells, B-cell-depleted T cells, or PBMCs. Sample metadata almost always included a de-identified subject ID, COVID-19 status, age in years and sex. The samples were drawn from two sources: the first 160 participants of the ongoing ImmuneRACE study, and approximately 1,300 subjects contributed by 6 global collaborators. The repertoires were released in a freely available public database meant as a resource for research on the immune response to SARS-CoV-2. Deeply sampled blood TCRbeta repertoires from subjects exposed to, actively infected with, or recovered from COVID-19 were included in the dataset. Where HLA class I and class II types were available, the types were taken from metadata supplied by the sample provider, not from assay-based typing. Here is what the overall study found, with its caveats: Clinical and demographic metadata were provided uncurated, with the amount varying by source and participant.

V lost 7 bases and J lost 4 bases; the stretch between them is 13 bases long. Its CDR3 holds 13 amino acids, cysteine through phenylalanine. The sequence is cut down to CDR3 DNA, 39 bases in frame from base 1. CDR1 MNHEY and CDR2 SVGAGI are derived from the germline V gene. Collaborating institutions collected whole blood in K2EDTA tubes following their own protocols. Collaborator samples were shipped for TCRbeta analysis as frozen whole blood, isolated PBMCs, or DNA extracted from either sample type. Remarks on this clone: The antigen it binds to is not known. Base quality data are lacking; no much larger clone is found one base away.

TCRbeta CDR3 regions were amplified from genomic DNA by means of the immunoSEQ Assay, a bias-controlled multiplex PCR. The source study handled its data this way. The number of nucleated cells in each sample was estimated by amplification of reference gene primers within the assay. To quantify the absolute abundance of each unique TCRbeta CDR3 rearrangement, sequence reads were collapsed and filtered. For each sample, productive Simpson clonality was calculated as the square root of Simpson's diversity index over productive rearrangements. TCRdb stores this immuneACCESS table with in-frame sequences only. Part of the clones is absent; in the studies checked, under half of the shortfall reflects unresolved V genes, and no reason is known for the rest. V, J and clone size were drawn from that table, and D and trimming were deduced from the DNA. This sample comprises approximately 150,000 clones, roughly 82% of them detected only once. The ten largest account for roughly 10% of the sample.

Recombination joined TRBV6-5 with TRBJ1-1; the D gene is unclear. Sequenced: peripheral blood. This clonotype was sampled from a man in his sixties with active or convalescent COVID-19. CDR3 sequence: CASTERRSTEAFF. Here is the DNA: TGTGCCAGCACCGAGAGGCGCAGCACTGAAGCTTTCTTT.